Shown below are 24 T cell receptor beta chains from a single sample sequenced in a study of cytomegalovirus exposure and HLA in healthy donors. It was with 60 Vbeta and 13 Jbeta primers that the PCR ran. Assay: immunoSEQ multiplex PCR; the TCRdb copy retains only in-frame clones and omits some. The sample holds around 150,000 clones; 79% are singletons and the top ten take about 6.5%. Sequencing input: PBMCs. The receptors come from a man in his forties in good health and CMV-seropositive.

V usage is TRBV6-6 and J usage is TRBJ2-1, with D maybe TRBD1 (6 bases). CDR3 length equals 15 residues. The V and J ends lost 0 bases and 7 bases respectively, with 13 bases between them. Germline-derived CDR1 and CDR2 are MNHNY and SVGAGI (reference sequence). This chain's CDR3 is CASSYSGQGSNEQFF. The CDR3 nucleotides read TGTGCCAGCAGTTACTCTGGGCAGGGGTCTAATGAGCAGTTCTTC.

J is TRBJ1-1 and V is TRBV11-2; D possibly corresponds to TRBD1 (6 bases). Trimming left V 0 bases short and J 5 bases short, with 7 bases between. The CDR3 has 13 amino acids. Looked up from germline, CDR1 is SGHAT and CDR2 is FQNNGV. CDR3 nucleotides: TGTGCCAGCAGCTTAGAAGGGGGAACTGAAGCTTTCTTT. It specifies CASSLEGGTEAFF.

This chain connects TRBV25-1 to TRBJ2-1, with TRBD2 matching 8 bases. Germline lookup yields CDR1 MGHDK and CDR2 SYGVNS. The CDR3 length is 15 residues. V shed 4 bases and J 5 bases; nucleotides not matched to a gene: 7. The CDR3 bases are TGTGCCAGCAGTGCCACGGGGGGGAGGGACAATGAGCAGTTCTTC. This codes for CASSATGGRDNEQFF.

A remark on this clone: One junction end disagrees with the germline gene, perhaps due to a read error. V usage is TRBV30 and J usage is TRBJ2-7, with 8 bases that match TRBD1. CDR3 length: 13 residues. From germline, CDR1 is GTSNPN and CDR2 SVGIG (reference sequence). The CDR3 is CALLRDRPYERYF. DNA for the CDR3: TGTGCCCTTCTCCGGGACAGGCCCTACGAGCGGTACTTC. Combining the CDR3 with reference TRBV30 and TRBJ2-7 gives the whole variable domain SQTIHQWPATLVQPVGSPLSLECTVEGTSNPNLYWYRQAAGRGLQLLFYSVGIGQISSEVPQNLSASRPQDRQFILSSKKLLLSDSGFYLCALLRDRPYERYFGPGTRLTVT.

The chain recombines TRBV28 with TRBJ2-2; 9 bases match TRBD2. The V and J ends lost 6 bases and 4 bases, in that order; junction bases with no gene match: 9. Germline-derived CDR1 and CDR2 are MDHEN and SYDVKM. The CDR3 has 16 residues. For the CDR3, the DNA is TGTGCCAGCAGCTATTTACCAGCGGGAGGCACCGGGGAGCTGTTTTTT. Amino acid sequence: CASSYLPAGGTGELFF.

This clone was detected many times. V and J are TRBV4-1 and TRBJ2-7; D is undetermined. Germline V lookup: CDR1 MGHRA, CDR2 YSYEKL. The CDR3 loop spans 13 amino acids. The V gene lost 3 bases and the J gene lost 0 bases, with 6 bases spanning the gap. The CDR3 sequence: CASSHTTSYEQYF. CDR3 nucleotide sequence: TGCGCCAGCAGCCATACTACCTCCTACGAGCAGTACTTC.

This clone showed up just a few times. This sequence joins TRBV5-8 and TRBJ1-2; the match to TRBD1 covers 8 bases. The CDR3 spans 14 residues. Per the germline V gene, CDR1 is SGHTS and CDR2 is YDEGEE. V lost 0 bases, J lost 6 bases, and 4 bases stayed unmatched. The CDR3 nucleotides read TGTGCCAGCAGCTTGGCGACAGGGGTAGATGGCTACACCTTC. Its protein product is CASSLATGVDGYTF. The variable domain in full, completed from reference TRBV5-8 and TRBJ1-2, reads EAGVTQSPTHLIKTRGQQATLRCSPISGHTSVYWYQQALGLGLQFLLWYDEGEERNRGNFPPRFSGRQFPNYSSELNVNALELEDSALYLCASSLATGVDGYTFGSGTRLTVV.

The rearrangement links TRBV10-1 to TRBJ1-2; 7 bases fit TRBD1. CDR3 length: 15 residues. After removal of 5 bases from V and 6 bases from J, the junction contained 12 bases not matched to a gene. Per germline, CDR1 WNHNN and CDR2 SYGVQD (reference sequence). The CDR3 DNA reads TGCGCCAGCAGTAGCAGCCCGGGACAGAGGCATGGCTACACCTTC. Its translation is CASSSSPGQRHGYTF.

This chain connects TRBV7-8 to TRBJ1-2; D unresolved. The CDR3 loop spans 12 amino acids. V lost 4 bases, J lost 8 bases, and 11 bases lay in between. Germline CDR1 reads SGHVS; CDR2 reads FQNEAQ. The CDR3 DNA sequence: TGTGCCAGCAGCTACCCCTCACAGGGCTACACCTTC. This codes for CASSYPSQGYTF.

This clone showed up just a few times. The gene calls are TRBV4-1 and TRBJ2-7; TRBD2 aligns across 12 bases. The CDR3 is 16 amino acids. Germline V gene sequence: CDR1 MGHRA, CDR2 YSYEKL. The V gene end was trimmed by 2 bases and the J gene end by 4 bases; junction bases not matched to a gene: 6. CDR3 sequence (DNA): TGCGCCAGCAGCCAAAGCGGACTAGCGGGAACGTACGAGCAGTACTTC. Protein sequence: CASSQSGLAGTYEQYF.

The CDR3 protein is CASSPTFGSGGTSTDTQYF. The CDR3 region has the DNA TGTGCCAGCAGCCCAACCTTCGGGAGCGGGGGGACTAGCACAGATACGCAGTATTTT. The chain employs TRBV9 and TRBJ2-3; 9 positions agree with TRBD2. This CDR3 spans 19 amino acids. Germline V gene lookup returns CDR1 SGDLS and CDR2 YYNGEE. Trimming took 4 bases from V and 0 from J; bases not matched to a gene: 15.

The chain employs TRBV28 and TRBJ2-1; TRBD2 matches 10 bases. The CDR3 runs to 18 residues. With 4 bases clipped from V and 3 bases from J, the junction kept 12 bases outside the gene matches. The germline V gene encodes CDR1 MDHEN and CDR2 SYDVKM. Written as DNA, the CDR3 is TGTGCCAGCAGTTCGGCCGGACTAGCGGATACCTTCTACAATGAGCAGTTCTTC. Protein: CASSSAGLADTFYNEQFF.

This rearrangement joins TRBV28 to TRBJ2-3; D gene ambiguous. V was shortened by 5 bases and J by 6 bases, with 9 bases between the two germline ends. The CDR3 extends over 12 amino acids. The germline V gene encodes CDR1 MDHEN and CDR2 SYDVKM. In DNA, the CDR3 is TGTGCCAGCAGTCACGTCCGGGATACGCAGTATTTT. This sequence encodes CASSHVRDTQYF.

The chain joins TRBV30 to TRBJ1-1, with no clear D. From germline, CDR1 is GTSNPN and CDR2 SVGIG (reference sequence). Between the trimmed V and J ends, which lost 3 bases and 6 bases, there was a span of 11 bases. CDR3 length: 12 amino acids. CDR3 in DNA: TGTGCCTGGAGCCCCTCCGTCTCTGAAGCTTTCTTT. Residues: CAWSPSVSEAFF.

The chain uses TRBV11-3 and TRBJ2-1, with 10 bases matching TRBD2. Germline trimming cut 3 bases from V and 7 bases from J; bases unmatched to any gene: 9. Germline V CDR1 and CDR2: SGHNT, YENEEA. The CDR3 is 16 amino acids. The CDR3 here is CASSFGEREGRNEQFF. In DNA, the CDR3 is TGTGCCAGCAGCTTCGGGGAGCGGGAGGGGAGGAATGAGCAGTTCTTC.

This rearrangement joins TRBV7-9 to TRBJ2-2; a weak D match, TRBD2 (5 bases). There are 15 residues in the CDR3. V gave up 1 base and J gave up 8 bases, with 14 bases separating them. Germline V lookup: CDR1 SEHNR, CDR2 FQNEAQ (reference sequence). Here the CDR3 reads CASSLVGRGMGELFF. The CDR3 bases are TGTGCCAGCAGCTTAGTCGGCCGGGGAATGGGGGAGCTGTTTTTT.

V usage is TRBV5-6 and J usage is TRBJ1-3, with 8 bases identical to TRBD1. Germline CDR1 SGHDT, CDR2 YYEEEE. This CDR3 has 15 residues. The V segment lost 0 bases and the J segment 2 bases; nucleotides outside the gene matches: 1. The CDR3 region is CASSLGGQAGNTIYF. The CDR3, as DNA: TGTGCCAGCAGCTTGGGGGGACAGGCTGGAAACACCATATATTTT.

The genes are TRBV10-3 and TRBJ2-3, with TRBD2 matching over 8 bases. The germline V gene has CDR1 ENHRY and CDR2 SYGVKD. This CDR3 spans 17 amino acids. Trimming took 3 bases from V and 0 from J; bases not matched to a gene: 8. Here the CDR3 reads CAISDPLLAASTDTQYF. The CDR3 DNA reads as TGTGCCATCAGTGACCCCTTACTAGCGGCTAGCACAGATACGCAGTATTTT.

This chain uses TRBV19 with TRBJ1-5, with D unclear. The CDR3 sequence is 12 residues long. Deletions cut 6 bases from V and 7 bases from J, with 10 bases between. Germline CDR1 is LNHDA and CDR2 is SQIVND (reference sequence). The CDR3 loop reads CASSYELQPQHF. CDR3 bases: TGTGCCAGTAGCTATGAGTTACAGCCCCAGCATTTT.

The genes are TRBV5-4 and TRBJ2-3; 7 bases fit TRBD2. The germline V gene encodes CDR1 SGHNT and CDR2 YYREEE (reference sequence). Trimming cost V 3 bases and J 4 bases; bases outside gene matches: 8. The CDR3 contains 15 residues. The CDR3 DNA follows: TGTGCCAGCAGCTGGGGGAGGGGAAATGCAGATACGCAGTATTTT. Protein sequence: CASSWGRGNADTQYF.

This chain joins TRBV19 and TRBJ1-1; D may be TRBD1 (5 bases). The V end was cut by 7 bases, the J end by 3 bases, with 15 bases between. This CDR3 is 14 amino acids long. Germline V lookup: CDR1 LNHDA, CDR2 SQIVND (reference sequence). CDR3 DNA sequence: TGTGCCAGTATCCCCAGGGAGGTGTACACTGAAGCTTTCTTT. It yields the protein CASIPREVYTEAFF.

CDR3 in amino acids: CASSSLARSSYNEQFF. CDR3 coding DNA: TGCGCCAGCAGTTCTCTAGCGAGAAGCTCCTACAATGAGCAGTTCTTC. J is TRBJ2-1 and V is TRBV5-1, with D perhaps TRBD2 (6 bases). The CDR3 contains 16 residues. Trimming took 5 bases from V and 0 from J, leaving 15 bases between them. Germline CDR1 reads SGHRS; CDR2 reads YFSETQ.

The chain combines TRBV6-4 with TRBJ2-1; D is perhaps TRBD2 (5 bases). The CDR3 sequence is 14 residues long. Germline CDR1 reads MRHNA; CDR2 reads SNTAGT. Deletions cut 5 bases from V and 1 base from J, with 9 bases between. The CDR3 protein is CASSLTSSYNEQFF. CDR3 DNA: TGTGCCAGCAGTTTAACTAGTTCCTACAATGAGCAGTTCTTC.

This sequence joins TRBV28 and TRBJ1-2; 10 nucleotides agree with TRBD1. The ends lost 6 bases at V and 7 bases at J; junction bases unmatched: 8. CDR3 size: 14 residues. CDR1 MDHEN and CDR2 SYDVKM come from the germline V gene. CDR3: CASRETGGASGYTF. CDR3 nucleotide sequence: TGTGCCAGCAGGGAGACAGGGGGCGCGTCTGGCTACACCTTC.